This T cell receptor beta chain was documented in a study of early T cells in non-severe SARS-CoV-2 infection. The study's findings and limits: Anti-spike CD8 specificities were favored by VDJdb matching, whose results missed private and CD4 specificities.

This CDR3 spans 12 amino acids. CDR1 and CDR2 (germline): SGHDT, YYEEEE. The ends were cut back, 1 base at V and 12 bases at J, with 11 bases in the middle. Attachment of unique molecular identifiers was made to individual cDNA molecules. TCRdb recomputed calls from the 5' RACE reads with MiXCR, one row per CDR3 protein. The profile shows 60,000 or so distinct CDR3 sequences, around 9.3% of them singletons. This clonotype was detected ten times or more. Its matching antigen is unknown. The origin of this receptor is an adult who was a healthcare worker with PCR-confirmed SARS-CoV-2 infection or an uninfected control (not recorded which). The rearrangement uses TRBV5-6 and TRBJ2-1; D is unclear. Sample: whole blood, taken at baseline. The CDR3 bases are TGTGCCAGCAGCTTGACGGGTCCTGGGCAGTTCTTC. Residues: CASSLTGPGQFF.